This entry concerns a single T cell receptor (beta chain). TCRdb's table, derived via immunoSEQ multiplex PCR, lists solely in-frame clones and lacks some. In the table there are 150,000 to 200,000 clones, 75% to 90% of which are singletons. This sample is part of a study of blood T cell repertoires in COVID-19. The V end was cut by 1 base, the J end by 0 bases, with 12 bases between. Per the germline V gene, CDR1 is MNHEY and CDR2 is SMNVEV (reference sequence). This CDR3 has 17 residues. Either two negative PCRs, clearance, or symptom resolution qualified Cohort 3 donors as recovered. The V call is TRBV27, the J call TRBJ2-2; D is perhaps TRBD1 (6 bases). The receptor comes from a woman under 30 who had recovered from COVID-19. Material for sequencing was PBMCs or T cells enriched from blood (not recorded which). DNA for the CDR3: TGTGCCAGCAGTTTATTCGGCAGGGGCGCGAACACCGGGGAGCTGTTTTTT. Protein sequence: CASSLFGRGANTGELFF.